A selection of T cell receptor beta chains follows, all from one sample in a study of blood T cell repertoires in COVID-19. Some clones are missing from TCRdb's copy, which holds only in-frame ones; the method was immunoSEQ multiplex PCR. Here the sample spans approximately 120,000 clones, about 90% being singletons. The sample was peripheral blood. These receptor sequences come from a human donor in a cohort sampled during active COVID-19. Both conserved end residues are part of each CDR3. Fields, in order: D gene, J gene, V gene, clone size, CDR3 protein, CDR3 DNA. A D gene is named only where the DNA matches it firmly. Not all rows give a size; the values are once, few, many and, for expanded clones, a class.

D: .
J: TRBJ1-2
V: TRBV19
size: .
CDR3: CASSMGEVANYGYTF
DNA: TGTGCCAGTAGTATGGGGGAGGTAGCTAACTATGGCTACACCTTC

D: .
J: TRBJ2-1
V: TRBV19
size: .
CDR3: CASKTAGLLHNEQFF
DNA: TGTGCCAGTAAGACGGCGGGACTGCTTCACAATGAGCAGTTCTTC

D: TRBD2
J: TRBJ2-3
V: TRBV28
size: .
CDR3: CASSSLAGAGDTQYF
DNA: TGTGCCAGCAGTTCGCTAGCGGGAGCGGGCGATACGCAGTATTTT

D: .
J: TRBJ2-7
V: TRBV4-1
size: .
CDR3: CASSPLWTIMYEQYF
DNA: TGCGCCAGCAGCCCCCTGTGGACTATCATGTACGAGCAGTACTTC

D: TRBD2
J: TRBJ2-3
V: TRBV4-2
size: .
CDR3: CASSPRTSGRTDTQYF
DNA: TGTGCCAGCAGCCCTCGGACTAGCGGCCGCACAGATACGCAGTATTTT

D: .
J: TRBJ2-7
V: TRBV7-8
size: .
CDR3: CASSLGTLYEQYF
DNA: TGTGCCAGCAGCTTGGGGACACTGTACGAGCAGTACTTC

D: TRBD1
J: TRBJ2-7
V: TRBV6-2/TRBV6-3
size: .
CDR3: CASSYPPQGTTYEQYF
DNA: TGTGCCAGCAGTTACCCCCCACAGGGGACAACCTACGAGCAGTACTTC

D: .
J: TRBJ1-2
V: TRBV29-1
size: .
CDR3: CSVDGKNYGYTF
DNA: TGCAGCGTTGACGGGAAGAACTATGGCTACACCTTC

D: TRBD1
J: TRBJ1-2
V: TRBV7-9
size: .
CDR3: CASSSLRGRDSRGYTF
DNA: TGTGCCAGCAGCTCCTTAAGGGGGCGCGATTCCCGTGGCTACACCTTC

D: TRBD1
J: TRBJ1-2
V: TRBV5-4
size: .
CDR3: CASSLGTFIGGDPYGYTF
DNA: TGTGCCAGCAGCCTAGGAACATTTATAGGGGGCGACCCCTATGGCTACACCTTC

D: TRBD2
J: TRBJ2-7
V: TRBV7-8
size: .
CDR3: CASSYSGRVYEQYF
DNA: TGTGCCAGCAGCTATAGCGGGAGGGTCTACGAGCAGTACTTC

D: TRBD1
J: TRBJ1-3
V: TRBV9
size: .
CDR3: CASKRGPSSGNTIYF
DNA: TGTGCCAGCAAAAGGGGGCCCAGCTCTGGAAACACCATATATTTT

D: TRBD1
J: TRBJ1-4
V: TRBV7-9
size: .
CDR3: CASSLSRGRREKLFF
DNA: TGTGCCAGCAGCTTAAGCAGGGGGCGGCGTGAAAAACTGTTTTTT

D: TRBD1
J: TRBJ1-2
V: TRBV9
size: once
CDR3: CASSVVNEQGSGYTF
DNA: TGTGCCAGCAGCGTAGTAAACGAACAGGGGTCTGGCTACACCTTC

D: .
J: TRBJ1-1
V: TRBV4-2
size: .
CDR3: CASSPLLGGGTEAFF
DNA: TGTGCCAGCAGCCCCCTGTTGGGGGGGGGAACTGAAGCTTTCTTT

D: TRBD1
J: TRBJ1-5
V: TRBV12-3/TRBV12-4
size: .
CDR3: CASGQGGLQPQHF
DNA: TGTGCCAGCGGACAGGGGGGATTGCAGCCCCAGCATTTT

D: .
J: TRBJ2-7
V: TRBV2
size: once
CDR3: CASRRASYEQYF
DNA: TGTGCCAGCAGGCGAGCTTCCTACGAGCAGTACTTC

D: TRBD1
J: TRBJ1-5
V: TRBV3-1/TRBV3-2
size: .
CDR3: CASSTGTGGSQPQHF
DNA: TGTGCCAGCAGCACCGGGACAGGGGGCAGTCAGCCCCAGCATTTT

D: .
J: TRBJ2-1
V: TRBV11-2
size: .
CDR3: CASSFGSHNEQFF
DNA: TGTGCCAGCAGCTTTGGTAGCCACAATGAGCAGTTCTTC

D: .
J: TRBJ2-1
V: TRBV19
size: .
CDR3: CASKEGQGRWNEQFF
DNA: TGTGCCAGTAAGGAGGGTCAGGGTAGATGGAATGAGCAGTTCTTC

D: TRBD2
J: TRBJ2-7
V: TRBV5-3
size: .
CDR3: CARSPTQRGSYEQYF
DNA: TGTGCCAGAAGCCCCACCCAGCGGGGGAGCTACGAGCAGTACTTC

D: TRBD2
J: TRBJ2-5
V: TRBV20-1
size: few
CDR3: CSASRVRRGEETQYF
DNA: TGCAGTGCTAGTAGGGTTCGGCGGGGGGAAGAGACCCAGTACTTC

D: .
J: TRBJ2-5
V: TRBV5-1
size: .
CDR3: CASSGRLQETQYF
DNA: TGCGCCAGCAGTGGGAGGCTACAAGAGACCCAGTACTTC

D: .
J: TRBJ1-5
V: TRBV28
size: once
CDR3: CASRGTTYSNQPQHF
DNA: TGTGCCAGCAGGGGGACAACATATAGCAATCAGCCCCAGCATTTT

D: .
J: TRBJ2-6
V: TRBV9
size: once
CDR3: CASSAYRSSGANVLTF
DNA: TGTGCCAGCAGCGCTTACCGGAGCTCTGGGGCCAACGTCCTGACTTTC

D: TRBD1
J: TRBJ2-3
V: TRBV7-3
size: .
CDR3: CASSPDRGRTDTQYF
DNA: TGTGCCAGCAGCCCGGACAGGGGACGCACAGATACGCAGTATTTT

D: TRBD1
J: TRBJ1-5
V: TRBV27
size: .
CDR3: CASSSRRDRVGNQPQHF
DNA: TGTGCCAGCAGTAGCCGCCGGGACAGGGTAGGCAATCAGCCCCAGCATTTT

D: .
J: TRBJ1-1
V: TRBV5-4
size: .
CDR3: CASSRTGIRNTEAFF
DNA: TGTGCCAGCAGCCGGACGGGGATACGGAACACTGAAGCTTTCTTT

D: .
J: TRBJ1-3
V: TRBV7-3
size: few
CDR3: CASSLSGTRNTIYF
DNA: TGTGCCAGCAGCTTAAGTGGGACAAGAAACACCATATATTTT

D: TRBD1
J: TRBJ2-5
V: TRBV5-6
size: .
CDR3: CASSIQGSGETQYF
DNA: TGTGCCAGCAGTATACAGGGGTCTGGAGAGACCCAGTACTTC

D: .
J: TRBJ1-1
V: TRBV7-8
size: .
CDR3: CASSLMDSPNTEAFF
DNA: TGTGCCAGCAGCCTTATGGACAGCCCGAACACTGAAGCTTTCTTT

D: .
J: TRBJ2-1
V: TRBV4-2
size: .
CDR3: CASSQVGRYNEQFF
DNA: TGTGCCAGCAGCCAAGTGGGCAGATACAATGAGCAGTTCTTC

D: .
J: TRBJ2-7
V: TRBV3-1/TRBV3-2
size: .
CDR3: CASSQDLGGTSYEQYF
DNA: TGTGCCAGCAGCCAAGATCTAGGCGGGACCTCCTACGAGCAGTACTTC

D: .
J: TRBJ1-3
V: TRBV21-1
size: .
CDR3: CASSKDRTGWGNTIYF
DNA: TGTGCCAGCAGCAAAGATAGGACAGGGTGGGGAAACACCATATATTTT

D: TRBD1
J: TRBJ1-3
V: TRBV6-6
size: few
CDR3: CASRPQGAPGNTIYF
DNA: TGTGCCAGCAGGCCACAGGGGGCGCCGGGAAACACCATATATTTT

D: .
J: TRBJ2-5
V: TRBV21-1
size: .
CDR3: CARPRGYQETQYF
DNA: TGTGCCAGACCCCGGGGGTACCAAGAGACCCAGTACTTC

D: TRBD1
J: TRBJ2-1
V: TRBV5-1
size: .
CDR3: CASSLPGQGTNEQFF
DNA: TGCGCCAGCAGCTTACCGGGACAGGGGACCAATGAGCAGTTCTTC

D: TRBD1
J: TRBJ2-3
V: TRBV10-3
size: .
CDR3: CAISESGDSGTDTQYF
DNA: TGTGCCATCAGTGAGTCGGGGGACAGCGGCACAGATACGCAGTATTTT

D: TRBD2
J: TRBJ2-7
V: TRBV27
size: .
CDR3: CASRLAGGPGEQYF
DNA: TGTGCCAGCAGACTAGCGGGAGGGCCAGGGGAGCAGTACTTC

D: .
J: TRBJ1-2
V: TRBV19
size: .
CDR3: CASSMDRYSGYTF
DNA: TGTGCCAGTAGTATGGACAGATACTCTGGCTACACCTTC

D: .
J: TRBJ1-6
V: TRBV5-1
size: .
CDR3: CASSLETGWSSPLHF
DNA: TGCGCCAGCAGCTTGGAAACAGGGTGGAGTTCACCCCTCCACTTT

D: TRBD1
J: TRBJ2-5
V: TRBV5-1
size: .
CDR3: CASSARDREETQYF
DNA: TGCGCCAGCAGCGCCCGGGACAGGGAGGAGACCCAGTACTTC

D: TRBD1
J: TRBJ2-1
V: TRBV6-6
size: .
CDR3: CASSRQGTYNEQFF
DNA: TGTGCCAGCAGCCGACAGGGCACCTACAATGAGCAGTTCTTC

D: TRBD2
J: TRBJ2-5
V: TRBV6-2/TRBV6-3
size: .
CDR3: CASSYSRLAAQETQYF
DNA: TGTGCCAGCAGTTACTCCAGACTAGCGGCCCAAGAGACCCAGTACTTC

D: TRBD2
J: TRBJ2-3
V: TRBV4-1
size: .
CDR3: CASSPPAGRVDTQYF
DNA: TGCGCCAGCAGCCCCCCGGCGGGGAGGGTGGATACGCAGTATTTT